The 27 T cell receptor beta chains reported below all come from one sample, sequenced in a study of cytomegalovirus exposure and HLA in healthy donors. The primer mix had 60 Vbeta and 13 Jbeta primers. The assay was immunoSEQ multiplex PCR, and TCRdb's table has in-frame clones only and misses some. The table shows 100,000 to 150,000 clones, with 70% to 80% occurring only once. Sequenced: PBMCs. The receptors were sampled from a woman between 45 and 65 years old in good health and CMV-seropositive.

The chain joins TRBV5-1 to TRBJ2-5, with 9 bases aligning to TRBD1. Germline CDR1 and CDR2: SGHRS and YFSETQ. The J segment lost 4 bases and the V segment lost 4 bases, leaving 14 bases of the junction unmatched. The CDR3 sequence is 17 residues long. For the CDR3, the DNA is TGCGCCAGCAGCCTACAGGGGGCAACTGGAGCTGGAGAGACCCAGTACTTC. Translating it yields CASSLQGATGAGETQYF.

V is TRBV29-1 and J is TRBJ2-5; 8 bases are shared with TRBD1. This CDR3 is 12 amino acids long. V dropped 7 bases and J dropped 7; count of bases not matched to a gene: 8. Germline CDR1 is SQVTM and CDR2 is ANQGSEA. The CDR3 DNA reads TGCAGCGCAGACAGGGGAACAGGGACCCAGTACTTC. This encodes CSADRGTGTQYF.

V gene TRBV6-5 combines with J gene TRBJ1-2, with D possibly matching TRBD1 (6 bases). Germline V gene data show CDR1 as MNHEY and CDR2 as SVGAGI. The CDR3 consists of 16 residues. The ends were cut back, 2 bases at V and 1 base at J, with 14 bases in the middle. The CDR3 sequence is CASSYRWEGVNYGYTF. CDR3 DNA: TGTGCCAGCAGTTACAGGTGGGAGGGGGTTAACTATGGCTACACCTTC.

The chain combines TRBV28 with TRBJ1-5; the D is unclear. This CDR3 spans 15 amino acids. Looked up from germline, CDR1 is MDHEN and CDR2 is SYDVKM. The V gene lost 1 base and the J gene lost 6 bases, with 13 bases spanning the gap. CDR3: CASSLSAPTGQPQHF. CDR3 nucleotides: TGTGCCAGCAGTTTATCCGCTCCCACGGGTCAGCCCCAGCATTTT. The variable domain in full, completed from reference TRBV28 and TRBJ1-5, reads DVKVTQSSRYLVKRTGEKVFLECVQDMDHENMFWYRQDPGLGLRLIYFSYDVKMKEKGDIPEGYSVSREKKERFSLILESASTNQTSMYLCASSLSAPTGQPQHFGDGTRLSIL.

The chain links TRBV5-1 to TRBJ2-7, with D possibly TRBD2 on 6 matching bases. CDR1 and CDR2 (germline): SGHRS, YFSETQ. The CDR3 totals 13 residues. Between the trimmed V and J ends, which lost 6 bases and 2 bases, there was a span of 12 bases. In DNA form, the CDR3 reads TGCGCCAGCACCCGGGACTCTGCCTACGAGCAGTACTTC. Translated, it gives CASTRDSAYEQYF.

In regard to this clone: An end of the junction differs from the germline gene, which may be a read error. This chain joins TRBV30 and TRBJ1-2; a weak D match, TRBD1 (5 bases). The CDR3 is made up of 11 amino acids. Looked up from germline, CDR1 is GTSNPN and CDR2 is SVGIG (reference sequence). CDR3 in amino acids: CAWSVLGGRRF. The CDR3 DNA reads TGTGCCTGGAGTGTACTGGGGGGTCGGCGCTTC. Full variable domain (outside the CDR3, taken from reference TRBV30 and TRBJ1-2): SQTIHQWPATLVQPVGSPLSLECTVEGTSNPNLYWYRQAAGRGLQLLFYSVGIGQISSEVPQNLSASRPQDRQFILSSKKLLLSDSGFYLCAWSVLGGRRFGSGTRLTVV.

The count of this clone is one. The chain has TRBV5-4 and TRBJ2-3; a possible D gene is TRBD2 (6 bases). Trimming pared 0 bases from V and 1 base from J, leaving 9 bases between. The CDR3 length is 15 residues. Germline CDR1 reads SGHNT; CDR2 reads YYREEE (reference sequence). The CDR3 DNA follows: TGTGCCAGCAGCTTGGGGGTAGCGGGCACAGATACGCAGTATTTT. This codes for CASSLGVAGTDTQYF.

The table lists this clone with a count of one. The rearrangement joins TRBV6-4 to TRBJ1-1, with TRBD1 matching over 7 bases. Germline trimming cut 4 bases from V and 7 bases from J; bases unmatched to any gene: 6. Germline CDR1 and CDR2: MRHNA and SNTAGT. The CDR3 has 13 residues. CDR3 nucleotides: TGTGCCAGCAGTGCCGAGACAGGGCATGAAGCTTTCTTT. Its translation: CASSAETGHEAFF.

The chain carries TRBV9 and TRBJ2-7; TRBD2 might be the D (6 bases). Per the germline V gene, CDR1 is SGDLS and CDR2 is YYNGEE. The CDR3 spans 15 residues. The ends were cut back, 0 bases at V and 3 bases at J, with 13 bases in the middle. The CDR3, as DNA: TGTGCCAGCAGCGTAGAGGAGGGACGGAACTACGAGCAGTACTTC. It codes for CASSVEEGRNYEQYF.

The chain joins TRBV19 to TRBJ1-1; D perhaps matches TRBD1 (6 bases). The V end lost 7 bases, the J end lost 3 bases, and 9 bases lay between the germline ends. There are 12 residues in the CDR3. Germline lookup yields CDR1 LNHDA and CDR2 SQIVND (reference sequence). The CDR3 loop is CASKDSYTEAFF. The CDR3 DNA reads TGTGCCAGTAAGGACAGCTACACTGAAGCTTTCTTT.

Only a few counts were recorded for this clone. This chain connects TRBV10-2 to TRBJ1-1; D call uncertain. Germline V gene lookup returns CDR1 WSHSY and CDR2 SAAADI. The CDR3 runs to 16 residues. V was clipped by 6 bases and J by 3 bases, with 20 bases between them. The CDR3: CASRAGRGTDYTEAFF. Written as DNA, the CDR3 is TGCGCCAGCAGGGCGGGCCGGGGAACAGACTACACTGAAGCTTTCTTT.

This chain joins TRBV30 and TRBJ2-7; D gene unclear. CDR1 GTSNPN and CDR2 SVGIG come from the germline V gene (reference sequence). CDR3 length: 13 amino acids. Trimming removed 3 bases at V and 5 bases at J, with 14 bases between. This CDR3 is CAWSLSSLDEQYF. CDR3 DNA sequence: TGTGCCTGGAGCCTCAGTTCGCTCGACGAGCAGTACTTC.

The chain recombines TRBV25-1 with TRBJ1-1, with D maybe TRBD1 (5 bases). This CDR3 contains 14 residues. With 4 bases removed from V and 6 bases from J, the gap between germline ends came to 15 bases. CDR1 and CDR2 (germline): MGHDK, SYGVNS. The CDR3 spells CASSGIQGWSEAFF. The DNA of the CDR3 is TGTGCCAGCAGTGGCATTCAGGGTTGGTCTGAAGCTTTCTTT.

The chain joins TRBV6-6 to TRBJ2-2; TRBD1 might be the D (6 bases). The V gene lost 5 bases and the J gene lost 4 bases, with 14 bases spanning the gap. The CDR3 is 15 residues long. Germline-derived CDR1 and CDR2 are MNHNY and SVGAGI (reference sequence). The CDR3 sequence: CASSSQGSSTGELFF. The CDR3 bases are TGTGCCAGCAGTAGCCAGGGGTCGAGCACCGGGGAGCTGTTTTTT.

The CDR3 sequence is CASSLPGVTGGYTF. The CDR3 nucleotides read TGTGCCAGCAGCCTCCCGGGAGTGACAGGGGGCTACACCTTC. The genes are TRBV5-6 and TRBJ1-2; the match to TRBD1 covers 7 bases. Germline V lookup: CDR1 SGHDT, CDR2 YYEEEE. The CDR3 covers 14 residues. V lost 4 bases, J lost 8 bases, and 11 bases stayed unmatched.

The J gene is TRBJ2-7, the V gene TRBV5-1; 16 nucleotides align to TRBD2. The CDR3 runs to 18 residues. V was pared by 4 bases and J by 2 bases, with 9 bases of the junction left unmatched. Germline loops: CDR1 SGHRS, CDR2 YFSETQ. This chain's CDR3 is CASSTGTSGRVPPYEQYF. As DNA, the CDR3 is TGCGCCAGCAGCACCGGGACTAGCGGGAGGGTACCCCCCTACGAGCAGTACTTC.

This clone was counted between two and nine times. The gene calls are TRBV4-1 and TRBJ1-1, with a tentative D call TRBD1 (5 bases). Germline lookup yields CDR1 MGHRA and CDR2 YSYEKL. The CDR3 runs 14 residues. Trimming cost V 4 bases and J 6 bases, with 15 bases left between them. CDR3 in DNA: TGCGCCAGCAGCCCACAGGTTGGATCGGCTGAAGCTTTCTTT. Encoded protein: CASSPQVGSAEAFF.

The CDR3 sequence: CASSNPGASSYEQYF. In DNA form, the CDR3 reads TGTGCCAGCAGTAACCCAGGGGCTTCCTCCTACGAGCAGTACTTC. This chain connects TRBV6-5 to TRBJ2-7; D is possibly TRBD1 (6 bases). Germline V lookup: CDR1 MNHEY, CDR2 SVGAGI. The CDR3 contains 15 residues. V was cut by 5 bases and J by 0 bases, with 14 bases left in between.

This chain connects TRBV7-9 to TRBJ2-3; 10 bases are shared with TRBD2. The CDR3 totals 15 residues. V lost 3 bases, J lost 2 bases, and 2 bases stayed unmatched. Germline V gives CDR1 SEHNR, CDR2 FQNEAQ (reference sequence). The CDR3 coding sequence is TGTGCCAGCAGCTTCGGACTAGCGGCCACAGATACGCAGTATTTT. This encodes CASSFGLAATDTQYF.

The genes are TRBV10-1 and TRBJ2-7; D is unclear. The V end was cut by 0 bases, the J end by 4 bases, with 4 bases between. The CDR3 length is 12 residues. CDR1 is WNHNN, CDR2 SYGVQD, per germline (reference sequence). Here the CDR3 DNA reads TGCGCCAGCAGTGAGTCACGGTACGAGCAGTACTTC. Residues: CASSESRYEQYF.

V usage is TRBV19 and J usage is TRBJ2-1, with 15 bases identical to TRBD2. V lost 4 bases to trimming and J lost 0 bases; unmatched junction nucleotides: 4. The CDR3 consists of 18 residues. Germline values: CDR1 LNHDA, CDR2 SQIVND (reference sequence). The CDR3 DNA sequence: TGTGCCAGTAGTAGGACTAGCGGGAGGGGTAGCTCCTACAATGAGCAGTTCTTC. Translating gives CASSRTSGRGSSYNEQFF.

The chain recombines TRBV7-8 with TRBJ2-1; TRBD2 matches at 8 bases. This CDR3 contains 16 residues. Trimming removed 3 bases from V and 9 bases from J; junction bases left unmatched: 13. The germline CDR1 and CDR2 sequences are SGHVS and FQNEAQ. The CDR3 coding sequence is TGTGCCAGCAGCTTCCACCTAGCGGGTTCCCCTGCTGAGCAGTTCTTC. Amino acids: CASSFHLAGSPAEQFF.

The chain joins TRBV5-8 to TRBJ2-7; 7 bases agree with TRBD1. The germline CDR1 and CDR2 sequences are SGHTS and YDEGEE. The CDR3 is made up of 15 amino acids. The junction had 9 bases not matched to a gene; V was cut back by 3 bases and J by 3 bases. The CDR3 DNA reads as TGTGCCAGCAGCTCTACCGGGACAGTTAACTACGAGCAGTACTTC. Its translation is CASSSTGTVNYEQYF.

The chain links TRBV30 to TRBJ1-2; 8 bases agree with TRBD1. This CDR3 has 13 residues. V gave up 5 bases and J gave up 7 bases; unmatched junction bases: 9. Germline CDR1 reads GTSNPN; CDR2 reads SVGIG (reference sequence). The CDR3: CAWQGAGVGGYTF. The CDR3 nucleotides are TGTGCCTGGCAGGGGGCAGGGGTTGGTGGCTACACCTTC.

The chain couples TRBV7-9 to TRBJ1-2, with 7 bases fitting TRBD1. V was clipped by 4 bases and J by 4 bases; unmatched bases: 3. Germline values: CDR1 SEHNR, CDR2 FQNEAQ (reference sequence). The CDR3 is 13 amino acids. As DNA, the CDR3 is TGTGCCAGCAGCTCTGGACAGGCCTATGGCTACACCTTC. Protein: CASSSGQAYGYTF.

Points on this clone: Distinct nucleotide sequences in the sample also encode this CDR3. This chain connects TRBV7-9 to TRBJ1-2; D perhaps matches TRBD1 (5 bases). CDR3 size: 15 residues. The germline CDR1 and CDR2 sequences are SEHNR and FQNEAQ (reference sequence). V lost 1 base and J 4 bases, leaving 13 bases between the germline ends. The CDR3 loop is CASSLGGVGSYGYTF. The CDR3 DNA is TGTGCCAGCAGCTTAGGGGGGGTAGGGTCCTATGGCTACACCTTC.

The CDR3 DNA follows: TGCAGCTCCGGTGCGATGAACACTGAAGCTTTCTTT. This translates into CSSGAMNTEAFF. The chain has TRBV29-1 and TRBJ1-1; D unresolved. In germline, CDR1 is SQVTM, CDR2 ANQGSEA. This CDR3 has 12 amino acids. V lost 8 bases and J lost 0, with 10 bases in between.